The clone carrying this T cell receptor (beta chain) has ten or more counts. The antigen is not known. A junction boundary mismatches the germline segment, possibly from a read error. The sample originates from a study of Graves' ophthalmopathy and Graves' hyperthyroidism. Study summary: The study drew peripheral blood at initial diagnosis, before any treatment. Study-level findings and limits: Blood shared most expanded thyroid clonotypes above 0.001 frequency. Prediction of ophthalmopathy progression reached roughly 70% sensitivity and around 72% specificity.

The length of the CDR3 is 14 residues. Germline V gives CDR1 KGHDR, CDR2 SFDVKD. Ophthalmopathy donors showed moderate-to-severe activity, CAS ≥3, NOSPECS ≥4 and a duration under 3 months. RNA transcripts were the template, and TCR beta CDR3 regions were amplified from them. HTBI-primed first-round RT-PCR preceded second-round multiplex PCR. TCRdb called the multiplex PCR reads again in MiXCR, with one record for every CDR3 protein. The table shows around 660,000 distinct CDR3 sequences, with just over 40% occurring only once. Sequenced material: peripheral blood. V and J are TRBV24-1 and TRBJ1-1; TRBD1 matches 8 bases. This clonotype was obtained from an adult man with Graves' ophthalmopathy. CDR3 nucleotide sequence: TGTGCCGCCAGGGCCCGGGACAGGCCCTCTGAAGCTTTCTTT. This gives the protein CAARARDRPSEAFF.